This T cell receptor (beta chain) was sequenced during a study of control samples from healthy donors and cancer patients. Libraries were prepared by immunoSEQ multiplex PCR; TCRdb keeps only in-frame clonotypes and omits some of them. The sample includes around 86,000 clones, around 90% of them seen just once. Germline V gene data show CDR1 as SEHNR and CDR2 as FQNEAQ (reference sequence). CDR3 length: 12 residues. The ends were cut back, 6 bases at V and 7 bases at J, with 7 bases in the middle. Source material: PBMCs. The chain combines TRBV7-9 with TRBJ1-6; D call uncertain. This receptor was taken from a woman aged 55-75 years with head and neck cancer. CDR3 sequence reads: CASRESNSPLHF. The CDR3 nucleotides are TGTGCCAGCAGGGAGTCAAATTCACCCCTCCACTTT.